This T cell receptor beta chain was identified during a study of radiotherapy plus CTLA-4 blockade in lung cancer. The CDR3 runs 14 residues. Germline V CDR1 and CDR2: MGHRA, YSYEKL. V lost 6 bases to trimming and J lost 3 bases; unmatched junction nucleotides: 5. Generated by immunoSEQ multiplex PCR, the TCRdb table keeps only in-frame clones and is missing some. Seen here are 58,000 or so clones, over 75% observed once, and the top ten hold 16%. The specimen was peripheral blood, collected from a patient treated with radiotherapy plus ipilimumab. The gene calls are TRBV4-1 and TRBJ1-1; 9 bases map to TRBD1. This clonotype was sampled from a human donor with non-small cell lung cancer who had a complete response to radiotherapy plus ipilimumab. In DNA, the CDR3 is TGCGCCAGCAGGGACAGGGGAAGGGACACTGAAGCTTTCTTT. This gives the protein CASRDRGRDTEAFF.